The 30 T cell receptor beta chains listed next were all sequenced from one sample in a study of blood T cell repertoires in COVID-19. Assay: immunoSEQ multiplex PCR; the TCRdb copy retains only in-frame clones and omits some. The table has nearly 250,000 clones, 86% seen once. Sequenced: PBMCs or T cells enriched from blood (not recorded which). The receptors come from a woman aged 45-60 years who had recovered from COVID-19.

This clone has only a few counts. The chain employs TRBV7-8 and TRBJ1-1, with D unclear. V was pared by 5 bases and J by 2 bases, with 18 bases between. CDR1 is SGHVS and CDR2 is FQNEAQ in the germline V gene. This CDR3 has 16 residues. CDR3 bases: TGTGCCAGCAGCCCCCGGCGGGTACCCACTAACACTGAAGCTTTCTTT. Protein sequence: CASSPRRVPTNTEAFF.

The chain is built from TRBV9 and TRBJ2-3; 8 bases match TRBD2. Germline-derived CDR1 and CDR2 are SGDLS and YYNGEE. The CDR3 runs 14 residues. After removal of 0 bases from V and 6 bases from J, the junction contained 3 bases not matched to a gene. CDR3: CASSVDGRGDTQYF. The CDR3 coding sequence is TGTGCCAGCAGCGTAGACGGGAGGGGTGATACGCAGTATTTT.

The chain is built from TRBV7-9 and TRBJ1-1; tentative D call: TRBD1 (5 bases). Germline V gives CDR1 SEHNR, CDR2 FQNEAQ (reference sequence). The V and J ends lost 3 bases and 10 bases respectively, with 12 bases between them. CDR3 size: 12 residues. The CDR3 sequence: CASSLATGVAFF. The CDR3 DNA follows: TGTGCCAGCAGCTTGGCTACGGGGGTAGCTTTCTTT.

The chain joins TRBV19 to TRBJ2-3, with unresolved D. Trimming took off 5 bases at V and 5 bases at J, with 11 bases between the two ends. This CDR3 is 13 amino acids long. The germline CDR1 and CDR2 sequences are LNHDA and SQIVND (reference sequence). The CDR3 sequence: CASSVTSKDTQYF. The CDR3 region has the DNA TGTGCCAGTAGTGTTACGAGTAAAGATACGCAGTATTTT.

The chain links TRBV30 to TRBJ1-2; TRBD1 aligns across 10 bases. Germline V lookup: CDR1 GTSNPN, CDR2 SVGIG (reference sequence). The CDR3 length is 15 residues. Germline trimming cut 2 bases from V and 4 bases from J; bases unmatched to any gene: 7. In DNA, the CDR3 is TGTGCCTGGAGTTCGGGACAGGGGTCGTTCTATGGCTACACCTTC. This codes for CAWSSGQGSFYGYTF.

The rearrangement joins TRBV5-1 to TRBJ1-1, with 10 bases fitting TRBD1. Germline-derived CDR1 and CDR2 are SGHRS and YFSETQ. Germline trimming cut 5 bases from V and 6 bases from J; bases unmatched to any gene: 7. The length of the CDR3 is 14 residues. For the CDR3, the DNA is TGCGCCAGCAGTCGGGGACAGGGGAGCGCTGAAGCTTTCTTT. Its translation is CASSRGQGSAEAFF.

This clone showed up just once. The rearrangement joins TRBV15 to TRBJ2-7; 9 bases line up with TRBD2. This CDR3 has 15 residues. V shed 0 bases, J shed 2 bases, and the junction held 2 bases outside the gene matches. Germline V CDR1 and CDR2: LNHNV, YYDKDF (reference sequence). This CDR3 reads CATSRDPSGAYEQYF. The CDR3 DNA follows: TGTGCCACCAGCAGAGACCCTAGCGGGGCCTACGAGCAGTACTTC.

J is TRBJ2-3 and V is TRBV28; 10 positions agree with TRBD1. The CDR3 has 15 amino acids. Germline V CDR1 and CDR2: MDHEN, SYDVKM. The V gene end was trimmed by 10 bases and the J gene end by 4 bases; junction bases not matched to a gene: 11. Here the CDR3 reads CAILSRDRGADTQYF. In nucleotides, the CDR3 is TGTGCCATCTTATCCCGGGACAGGGGCGCAGATACGCAGTATTTT.

The gene calls are TRBV7-2 and TRBJ2-7; TRBD2 agrees at 7 bases. CDR3 size: 15 residues. V was clipped by 3 bases and J by 1 base; unmatched bases: 6. The germline V gene has CDR1 SGHTA and CDR2 FQGNSA. CDR3 in DNA: TGTGCCAGCAGCTTGAGCGGGATAAAGTCCTACGAGCAGTACTTC. This gives the protein CASSLSGIKSYEQYF.

This clone was detected once. V usage is TRBV5-1 and J usage is TRBJ2-7; TRBD1 agrees at 8 bases. This CDR3 has 14 residues. J lost 1 base, V lost 2 bases, and 2 bases had no gene match. Germline-derived CDR1 and CDR2 are SGHRS and YFSETQ. The DNA of the CDR3 is TGCGCCAGCAGCTTAAGACAGGGGTCCTACGAGCAGTACTTC. The encoded protein is CASSLRQGSYEQYF.

The rearrangement joins TRBV5-3 to TRBJ2-7, with 16 bases aligning to TRBD2. TRBV5-3 is placed among ORFs of uncertain function. With 2 bases clipped from V and 2 bases from J, the junction kept 10 bases outside the gene matches. This CDR3 is built from 19 residues. The CDR3 coding sequence is TGTGCCAGAAGCTTCAAGGGACTAGCGGGAGGGCCATGCGCCTACGAGCAGTACTTC. This sequence encodes CARSFKGLAGGPCAYEQYF.

This chain's CDR3 is CASSTRQASYEQYF. Written as DNA, the CDR3 is TGTGCCAGCAGCACCCGACAGGCCTCCTACGAGCAGTACTTC. V and J are TRBV9 and TRBJ2-7; D perhaps matches TRBD1 (6 bases). CDR3 length: 14 residues. Germline CDR1 SGDLS, CDR2 YYNGEE. V lost 4 bases and J lost 0, with 11 bases in between.

This chain connects TRBV7-9 to TRBJ1-2, with a tentative D call TRBD1 (6 bases). The CDR3 length is 15 residues. The germline V gene has CDR1 SEHNR and CDR2 FQNEAQ (reference sequence). Trimming cost V 5 bases and J 7 bases, with 20 bases left between them. The CDR3: CASSTMTGPFRGYTF. The CDR3 DNA is TGTGCCAGCAGCACGATGACAGGTCCCTTCCGTGGCTACACCTTC.

The chain is built from TRBV7-3 and TRBJ2-5, with 8 positions matching TRBD2. CDR3 length equals 16 residues. The V segment lost 8 bases and the J segment 1 base; nucleotides outside the gene matches: 12. The germline V gene has CDR1 SGHTA and CDR2 FQGTGA. The CDR3 region has the DNA TGTGCCAGCCCGTATAGCGGGATCAGTGGCCAAGAGACCCAGTACTTC. Protein sequence: CASPYSGISGQETQYF.

The V call is TRBV5-5, the J call TRBJ1-4; D not resolved. V gave up 4 bases and J gave up 6 bases, with 13 bases separating them. The CDR3 is 14 residues long. Per germline, CDR1 SGHKS and CDR2 YYEKEE (reference sequence). CDR3 nucleotide sequence: TGTGCCAGCAGCGGCGGAGCCGTCTATGAAAAACTGTTTTTT. This translates into CASSGGAVYEKLFF.

The chain couples TRBV4-1 to TRBJ2-2; D ambiguous. This CDR3 has 12 amino acids. V was clipped by 3 bases and J by 5 bases, with 4 bases between them. Germline CDR1 MGHRA, CDR2 YSYEKL. The CDR3 DNA sequence: TGCGCCAGCAGCCACGGTACCGGGGAGCTGTTTTTT. It translates to CASSHGTGELFF.

The chain couples TRBV7-2 to TRBJ1-5, with 7 positions matching TRBD1. Germline CDR1 and CDR2: SGHTA and FQGNSA. The CDR3 is 14 amino acids. Unmatched junction bases numbered 8, after V lost 6 bases and J lost 6 bases. The CDR3: CASSQDRWRQPQHF. CDR3 bases: TGTGCCAGCAGTCAGGACAGGTGGCGTCAGCCCCAGCATTTT.

This clone was counted a single time. Written as DNA, the CDR3 is TGCAGTGCGAGCCCATTACACGAGCAGTACTTC. Translated, it gives CSASPLHEQYF. The chain joins TRBV20-1 to TRBJ2-7, with unresolved D. Germline CDR1 DFQATT, CDR2 SNEGSKA (reference sequence). The CDR3 runs to 11 residues. V was clipped by 6 bases and J by 5 bases, with 11 bases between them.

V is TRBV4-1 and J is TRBJ2-5; 7 nucleotides align to TRBD2. The length of the CDR3 is 16 residues. J gave up 0 bases and V 0 bases, and 4 bases lay outside the gene matches. The germline CDR1 and CDR2 sequences are MGHRA and YSYEKL. The CDR3 is CASSQEVGGNQETQYF. The CDR3 nucleotides read TGCGCCAGCAGCCAAGAAGTGGGGGGGAACCAAGAGACCCAGTACTTC.

The sample holds one count of this clone. The chain combines TRBV11-3 with TRBJ2-1; 13 bases line up with TRBD2. The CDR3 length is 14 residues. Trimming at V came to 4 bases and at J to 10 bases, leaving 4 bases not matched to a gene. Germline CDR1 SGHNT, CDR2 YENEEA. The CDR3 region has the DNA TGTGCCAGCAGCTCCCGACTAGCGGGAGGAGAGCAGTTCTTC. Translation: CASSSRLAGGEQFF.

The chain joins TRBV3-1 (or the pseudogene TRBV3-2) to TRBJ1-4; 11 positions match TRBD1. The CDR3 is 15 amino acids. With V trimmed by 4 bases and J by 7 bases, 5 bases remained unmatched. Germline CDR1 reads LGHDT; CDR2 reads YNNKEL (reference sequence). The CDR3 coding sequence is TGTGCCAGCAGCCCTGGACAGGGGGCTGGTGAAAAACTGTTTTTT. It specifies CASSPGQGAGEKLFF.

The V call is TRBV6-5, the J call TRBJ1-2; unclear D gene. Germline V gene data show CDR1 as MNHEY and CDR2 as SVGAGI. Trimming took off 3 bases at V and 0 bases at J, with 8 bases between the two ends. CDR3 length: 14 amino acids. The CDR3 loop is CASSYAAANYGYTF. Written as DNA, the CDR3 is TGTGCCAGCAGTTATGCGGCAGCTAACTATGGCTACACCTTC.

A remark on this clone: The junction and the germline gene differ at one end; a read error may be behind it. This sequence joins TRBV6-2 or TRBV6-3 and TRBJ1-5; the D is unclear. Germline CDR1 MNHEY, CDR2 SVGEGT. The CDR3 has 15 residues. CDR3 DNA: TGTGCCAGCAGTTCCGACCGGATTAGCGATCAGCCCCAGCATTTT. This encodes CASSSDRISDQPQHF.

V usage is TRBV10-1 and J usage is TRBJ2-1; 10 bases match TRBD2. This CDR3 is 15 amino acids long. CDR1 and CDR2 (germline): WNHNN, SYGVQD (reference sequence). Trimming at V came to 6 bases and at J to 5 bases, leaving 7 bases not matched to a gene. The CDR3 nucleotides read TGCGCCAGCAGCCGTATAGCGGGGGGCCACAATGAGCAGTTCTTC. Translated: CASSRIAGGHNEQFF.

The chain combines TRBV7-2 with TRBJ1-5; TRBD1 is a possible D gene (5 bases). Trimming took off 5 bases at V and 0 bases at J, with 11 bases between the two ends. CDR3 size: 15 residues. From germline, CDR1 is SGHTA and CDR2 FQGNSA. The CDR3 DNA reads as TGTGCCAGCAGCGGCCAGGGATATAGCAATCAGCCCCAGCATTTT. Amino acid sequence: CASSGQGYSNQPQHF.

This clone was counted once. The V and J genes are TRBV2 and TRBJ2-5; TRBD2 aligns across 8 bases. The germline V gene encodes CDR1 SNHLY and CDR2 FYNNEI. Unmatched junction bases numbered 5, after V lost 4 bases and J lost 7 bases. The CDR3 contains 13 residues. In nucleotides, the CDR3 is TGTGCCAGCAGTGGAGCGGGAGCCGGGACCCAGTACTTC. Translated, it gives CASSGAGAGTQYF.

This clone was seen just once. DNA of the CDR3: TGTGCCAGTAGTATAGCCTACGAGATTCCAGCGAGAAACAATGAGCAGTTCTTC. It codes for CASSIAYEIPARNNEQFF. This chain uses TRBV19 with TRBJ2-1; no firm D call. The CDR3 length is 18 residues. Trimming stripped 1 base from V and 5 bases from J, with 21 bases between. Germline CDR1 is LNHDA and CDR2 is SQIVND (reference sequence).

The chain couples TRBV28 to TRBJ2-7; no firm D call. Germline CDR1 is MDHEN and CDR2 is SYDVKM. The CDR3 is 12 amino acids. V shed 6 bases and J shed 3 bases, with 9 bases lying between them. The CDR3 protein is CASSLGRYEQYF. As DNA, the CDR3 is TGTGCCAGCAGCCTGGGCCGCTACGAGCAGTACTTC.

The chain recombines TRBV12-5 with TRBJ1-5, with D maybe TRBD1 (5 bases). In germline, CDR1 is LGHNT, CDR2 FRNRAP. This CDR3 contains 15 residues. V was clipped by 1 base and J by 1 base, with 8 bases between them. This CDR3 reads CASGLGQGSNQPQHF. Here the CDR3 DNA reads TGTGCTAGTGGTTTGGGTCAGGGAAGCAATCAGCCCCAGCATTTT.

CDR3 amino acids: CASPRKPTGGSLEQYF. CDR3 coding DNA: TGTGCTAGCCCACGAAAACCAACAGGGGGCTCTCTCGAGCAGTACTTC. The V and J genes are TRBV12-5 and TRBJ2-7; 9 positions match TRBD1. The ends lost 9 bases at V and 6 bases at J; junction bases unmatched: 18. The CDR3 consists of 16 residues. Germline V gives CDR1 LGHNT, CDR2 FRNRAP.